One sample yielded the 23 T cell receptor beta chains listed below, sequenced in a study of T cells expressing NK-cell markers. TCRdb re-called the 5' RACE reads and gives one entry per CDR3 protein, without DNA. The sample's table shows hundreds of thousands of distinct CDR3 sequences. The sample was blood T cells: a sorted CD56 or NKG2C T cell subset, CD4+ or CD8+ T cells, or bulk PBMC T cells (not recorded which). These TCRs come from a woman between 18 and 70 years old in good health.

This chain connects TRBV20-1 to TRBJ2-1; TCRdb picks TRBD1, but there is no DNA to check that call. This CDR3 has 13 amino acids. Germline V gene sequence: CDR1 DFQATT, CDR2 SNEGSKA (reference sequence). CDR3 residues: CSATTGGINEQFF.

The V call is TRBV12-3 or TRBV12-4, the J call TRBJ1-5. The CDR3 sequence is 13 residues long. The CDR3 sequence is CASSFAVNQPQHF.

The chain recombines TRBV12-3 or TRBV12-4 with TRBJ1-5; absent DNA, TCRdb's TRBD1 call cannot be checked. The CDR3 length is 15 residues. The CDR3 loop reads CASTFRGASNQPQHF.

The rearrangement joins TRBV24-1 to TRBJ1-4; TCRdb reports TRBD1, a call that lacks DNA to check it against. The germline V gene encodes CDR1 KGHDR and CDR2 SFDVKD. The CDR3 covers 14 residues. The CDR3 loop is CATSDLNRNEKLFF.

The CDR3 is CASSLVGLLAPYNEQFF. The gene calls are TRBV11-1 and TRBJ2-1; TCRdb gives TRBD2 as the D gene, but with no DNA this cannot be confirmed. Germline V lookup: CDR1 SGHAT, CDR2 FQDESV (reference sequence). The length of the CDR3 is 17 residues. The full variable domain, with the rest looked up from reference TRBV11-1 and TRBJ2-1, is EAEVAQSPRYKITEKSQAVAFWCDPISGHATLYWYRQILGQGPELLVQFQDESVVDDSQLPKDRFSAERLKGVDSTLKIQPAELGDSAMYLCASSLVGLLAPYNEQFFGPGTRLTVL.

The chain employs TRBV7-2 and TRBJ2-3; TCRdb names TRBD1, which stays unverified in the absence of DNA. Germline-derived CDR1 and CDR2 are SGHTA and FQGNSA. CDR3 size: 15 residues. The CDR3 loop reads CASSPDRGNLGTQYF.

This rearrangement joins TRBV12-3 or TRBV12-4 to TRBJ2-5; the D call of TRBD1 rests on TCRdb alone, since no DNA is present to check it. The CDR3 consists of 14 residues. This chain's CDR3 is CASSFKGNRGTQYF.

CDR3 amino acids: CASSSRGRGAGETQYF. V gene TRBV7-2 combines with J gene TRBJ2-5; the D call from TCRdb, TRBD1, cannot be confirmed without DNA. The CDR3 is 16 residues long. CDR1 SGHTA and CDR2 FQGNSA come from the germline V gene.

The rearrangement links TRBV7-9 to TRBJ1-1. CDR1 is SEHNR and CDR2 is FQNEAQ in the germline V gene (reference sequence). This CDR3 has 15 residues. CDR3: CASSWSGGVGTEAFF.

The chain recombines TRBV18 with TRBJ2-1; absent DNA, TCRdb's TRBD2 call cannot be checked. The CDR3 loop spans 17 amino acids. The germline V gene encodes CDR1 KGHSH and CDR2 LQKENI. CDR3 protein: CASSPPLAANLNNEQFF.

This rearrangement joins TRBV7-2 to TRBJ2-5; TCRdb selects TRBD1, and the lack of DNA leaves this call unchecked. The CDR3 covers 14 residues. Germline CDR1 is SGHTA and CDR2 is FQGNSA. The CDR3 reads CASSPPWVAETQYF.

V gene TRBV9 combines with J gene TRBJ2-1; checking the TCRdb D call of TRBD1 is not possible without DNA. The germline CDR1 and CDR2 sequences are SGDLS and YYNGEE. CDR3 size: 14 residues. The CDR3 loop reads CASGRSQVYNEQFF.

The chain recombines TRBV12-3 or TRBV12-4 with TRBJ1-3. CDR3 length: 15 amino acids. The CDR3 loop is CASSFYRDSGNTIYF.

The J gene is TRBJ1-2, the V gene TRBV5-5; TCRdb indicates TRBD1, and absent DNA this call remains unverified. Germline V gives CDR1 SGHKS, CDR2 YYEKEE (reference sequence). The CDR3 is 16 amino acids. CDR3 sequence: CASSLSGQGGNYGYTF.

CDR3 sequence reads: CASSIYPTGLGNSPLHF. The chain carries TRBV11-2 and TRBJ1-6. The CDR3 sequence is 17 residues long. The V gene's germline CDR1 is SGHAT and CDR2 FQNNGV.

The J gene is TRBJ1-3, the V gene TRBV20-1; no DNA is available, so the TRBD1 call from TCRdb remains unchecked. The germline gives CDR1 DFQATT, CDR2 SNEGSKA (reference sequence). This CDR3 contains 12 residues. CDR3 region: CSGSVPGNTIYF.

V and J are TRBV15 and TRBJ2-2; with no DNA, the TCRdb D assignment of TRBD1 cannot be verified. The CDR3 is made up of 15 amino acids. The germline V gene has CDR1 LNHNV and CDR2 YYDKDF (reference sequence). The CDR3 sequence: CATGYWVGATGELFF.

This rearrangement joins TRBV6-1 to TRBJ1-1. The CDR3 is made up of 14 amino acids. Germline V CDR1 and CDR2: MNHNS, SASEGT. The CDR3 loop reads CASSHGRLNTEAFF.

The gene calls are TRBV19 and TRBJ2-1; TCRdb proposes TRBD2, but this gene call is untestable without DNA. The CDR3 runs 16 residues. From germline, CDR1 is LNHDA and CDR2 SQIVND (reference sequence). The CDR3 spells CASSPADGRALNEQFF.

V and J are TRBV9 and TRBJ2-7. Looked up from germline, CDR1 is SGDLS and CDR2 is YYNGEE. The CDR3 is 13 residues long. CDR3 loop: CASSVGASYEQYF.

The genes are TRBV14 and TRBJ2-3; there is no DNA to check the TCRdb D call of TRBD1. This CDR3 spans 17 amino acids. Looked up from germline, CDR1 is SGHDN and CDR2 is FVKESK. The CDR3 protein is CASSQDLGWGTTDTQYF.

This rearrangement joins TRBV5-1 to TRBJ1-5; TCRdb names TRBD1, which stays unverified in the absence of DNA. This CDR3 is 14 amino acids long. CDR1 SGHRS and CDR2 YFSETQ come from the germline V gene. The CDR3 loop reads CASSLQGIGQPQHF. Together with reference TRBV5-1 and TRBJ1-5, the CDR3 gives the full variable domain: KAGVTQTPRYLIKTRGQQVTLSCSPISGHRSVSWYQQTPGQGLQFLFEYFSETQRNKGNFPGRFSGRQFSNSRSEMNVSTLELGDSALYLCASSLQGIGQPQHFGDGTRLSIL.

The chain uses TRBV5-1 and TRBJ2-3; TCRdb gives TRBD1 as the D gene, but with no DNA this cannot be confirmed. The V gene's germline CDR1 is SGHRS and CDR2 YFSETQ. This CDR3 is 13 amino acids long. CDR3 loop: CASGNQGTDTQYF.